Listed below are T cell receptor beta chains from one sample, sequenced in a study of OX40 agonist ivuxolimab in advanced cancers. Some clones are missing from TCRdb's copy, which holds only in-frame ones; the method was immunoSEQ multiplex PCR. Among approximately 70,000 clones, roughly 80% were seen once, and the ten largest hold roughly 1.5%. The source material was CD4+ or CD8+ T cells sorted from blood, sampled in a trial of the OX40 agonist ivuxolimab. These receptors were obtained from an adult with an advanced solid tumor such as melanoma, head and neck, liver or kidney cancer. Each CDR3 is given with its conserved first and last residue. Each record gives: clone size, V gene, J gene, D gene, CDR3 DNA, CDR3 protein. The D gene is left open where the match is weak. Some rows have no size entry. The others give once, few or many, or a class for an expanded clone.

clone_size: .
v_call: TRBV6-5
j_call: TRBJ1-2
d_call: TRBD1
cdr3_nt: TGTGCCATCCGCAGGGGGGACTATGGCTACACCTTC
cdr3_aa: CAIRRGDYGYTF

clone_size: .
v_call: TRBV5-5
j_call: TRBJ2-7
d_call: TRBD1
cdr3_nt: TGTGCCAGCAGACCACTAGACAGGGGCCCCTGGGAGCAGTACTTC
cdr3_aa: CASRPLDRGPWEQYF

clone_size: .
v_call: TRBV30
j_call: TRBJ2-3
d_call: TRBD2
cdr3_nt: TGTGCCTGGAGTACTAGCGGGAATGCTGATACGCAGTATTTT
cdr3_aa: CAWSTSGNADTQYF

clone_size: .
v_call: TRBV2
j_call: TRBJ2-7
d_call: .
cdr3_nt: TGTGCCAGCAGTGGGAACTACGAGCAGTACTTC
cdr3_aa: CASSGNYEQYF

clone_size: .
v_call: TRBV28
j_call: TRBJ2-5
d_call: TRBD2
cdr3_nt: TGTGCCAGCAGTCTTGGGACTAGCGGGAGAGCGGGGGAGACCCAGTACTTC
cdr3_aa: CASSLGTSGRAGETQYF

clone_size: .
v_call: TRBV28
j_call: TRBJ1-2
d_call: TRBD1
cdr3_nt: TGTGCCAGCACCAGTGCAGGGGGTCTGGTTGGTGGCTACACCTTC
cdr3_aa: CASTSAGGLVGGYTF

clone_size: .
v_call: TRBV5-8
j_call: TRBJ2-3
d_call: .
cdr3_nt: TGTGCCAGCAGCTTGGTTCGGGACGGCAGCACAGATACGCAGTATTTT
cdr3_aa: CASSLVRDGSTDTQYF

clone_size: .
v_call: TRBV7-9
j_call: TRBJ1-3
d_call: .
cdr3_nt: TGTGCCAGCAGCTTAGTAATCGGCAGGACGTCTGGAAACACCATATATTTT
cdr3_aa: CASSLVIGRTSGNTIYF

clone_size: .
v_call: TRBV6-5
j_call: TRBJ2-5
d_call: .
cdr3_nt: TGTGCCAGCCCCTTCGATACCCAGTACTTC
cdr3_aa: CASPFDTQYF

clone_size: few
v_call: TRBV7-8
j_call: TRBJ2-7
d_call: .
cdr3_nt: TGTGCCAGCAGCTTAGACCGGAGCTACGAGCAGTACTTC
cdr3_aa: CASSLDRSYEQYF

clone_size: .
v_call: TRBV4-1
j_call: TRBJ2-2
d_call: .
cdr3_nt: TGCGCCAGCAGCCAAGCACTCTCGCATCTAACCGGGGAGCTGTTTTTT
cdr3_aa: CASSQALSHLTGELFF

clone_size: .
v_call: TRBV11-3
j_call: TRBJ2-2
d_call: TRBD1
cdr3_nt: TGTGCCAGCAGCGACGGGACAGGGTGGACCGGGGAGCTGTTTTTT
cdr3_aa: CASSDGTGWTGELFF